Shown below are 16 T cell receptor beta chains from a single sample sequenced in a study of blood T cell repertoires in COVID-19. Some clones are missing from TCRdb's copy, which holds only in-frame ones; the method was immunoSEQ multiplex PCR. The table shows around 160,000 clones, with about four fifths occurring only once. The sequenced sample was peripheral blood. The source is a human donor with acute or convalescent COVID-19. The donor label of this sample is uncertain.

The rearrangement joins TRBV7-2 to TRBJ1-2; 10 bases align to TRBD1. Germline loops: CDR1 SGHTA, CDR2 FQGNSA. V lost 5 bases to trimming and J lost 7 bases; unmatched junction nucleotides: 4. The CDR3 is 13 amino acids. DNA of the CDR3: TGTGCCAGCAGCCGACAGGGGGCTGCTGGCTACACCTTC. It specifies CASSRQGAAGYTF.

This clone was seen a few times. The chain combines TRBV4-1 with TRBJ2-5; D might be TRBD1 (5 bases). CDR3 size: 15 residues. The V and J ends lost 0 bases and 5 bases respectively, with 13 bases between them. CDR1 and CDR2 (germline): MGHRA, YSYEKL. CDR3 sequence reads: CASSQDGYKGETQYF. In DNA form, the CDR3 reads TGCGCCAGCAGCCAAGACGGGTACAAGGGGGAGACCCAGTACTTC.

For the CDR3, the DNA is TGTGCCAGCAGTTCCGGGACAGGGAAGAAAGAAGCTTTCTTT. Translated, it gives CASSSGTGKKEAFF. The gene calls are TRBV6-5 and TRBJ1-1, with 9 bases matching TRBD1. Trimming at V came to 4 bases and at J to 8 bases, leaving 8 bases not matched to a gene. Germline assignment: CDR1 MNHEY and CDR2 SVGAGI. This CDR3 is built from 14 residues.

In nucleotides, the CDR3 is TGTGCCACCCGGACAGGGGGCTTTCCCTACGAGCAGTACGTC. It codes for CATRTGGFPYEQYV. The genes are TRBV6-5 and TRBJ2-7; 11 nucleotides align to TRBD1. The CDR3 covers 14 residues. The trim removed 10 bases at V and 2 bases at J, leaving 7 bases unmatched. From germline, CDR1 is MNHEY and CDR2 SVGAGI.

The genes are TRBV11-1 and TRBJ2-2; 8 bases are a match to TRBD1. With V trimmed by 1 base and J by 7 bases, 8 bases remained unmatched. This CDR3 contains 16 residues. From germline, CDR1 is SGHAT and CDR2 FQDESV (reference sequence). CDR3 sequence (DNA): TGTGCCAGCAGCTTAGTTGGCAGGGGGCAAAGCGGGGAGCTGTTTTTT. Encoded protein: CASSLVGRGQSGELFF.

This clone was observed a handful of times. This chain connects TRBV7-9 to TRBJ2-7, with D perhaps TRBD2 (5 bases). V was shortened by 2 bases and J by 5 bases, with 13 bases between the two germline ends. CDR1 and CDR2 (germline): SEHNR, FQNEAQ (reference sequence). The CDR3 is 14 amino acids. CDR3 bases: TGTGCCAGCAGCTTACGAGGGCCAGGCCACGAGCAGTACTTC. It yields the protein CASSLRGPGHEQYF.

V gene TRBV9 combines with J gene TRBJ1-3; D gene ambiguous. Germline CDR1 is SGDLS and CDR2 is YYNGEE. The CDR3 has 15 residues. Trimming pared 0 bases from V and 0 bases from J, leaving 7 bases between. CDR3 coding DNA: TGTGCCAGCAGCGTAGAGTCCTACTCTGGAAACACCATATATTTT. It is translated as CASSVESYSGNTIYF.

The chain is built from TRBV6-2 or TRBV6-3 and TRBJ1-5, with 7 bases identical to TRBD1. V was pared by 4 bases and J by 2 bases, with 11 bases of the junction left unmatched. In germline, CDR1 is MNHEY, CDR2 SVGEGT. The CDR3 length is 17 residues. This CDR3 is CASSFLPRGQRNQPQHF. CDR3 DNA sequence: TGTGCCAGCAGTTTCCTACCAAGGGGACAGCGCAATCAGCCCCAGCATTTT.

The chain combines TRBV3-1 (or the pseudogene TRBV3-2) with TRBJ1-1, with a weak D call TRBD1 (6 bases). CDR3 length equals 14 residues. Trimming cost V 4 bases and J 5 bases, with 14 bases left between them. Germline V gene data show CDR1 as LGHDT and CDR2 as YNNKEL (reference sequence). CDR3 sequence (DNA): TGTGCCAGCAGCCTGGGGCAGGGGCAGACTGAAGCTTTCTTT. The encoded protein is CASSLGQGQTEAFF.

The chain links TRBV9 to TRBJ1-2, with D unclear. Trimming cost V 4 bases and J 10 bases, with 17 bases left between them. Per the germline V gene, CDR1 is SGDLS and CDR2 is YYNGEE. The CDR3 is 13 residues long. The CDR3 loop reads CASSPVRLRDYTF. CDR3 coding DNA: TGTGCCAGCAGCCCTGTCAGGCTGCGGGACTACACCTTC.

The chain combines TRBV10-2 with TRBJ1-5; D remains ambiguous. Germline V gene lookup returns CDR1 WSHSY and CDR2 SAAADI. Trimming removed 4 bases from V and 5 bases from J, with 6 bases in between. This CDR3 is 12 amino acids long. CDR3 residues: CASSGGDQPQHF. The CDR3 region has the DNA TGCGCCAGCAGTGGCGGGGATCAGCCCCAGCATTTT.

The chain employs TRBV30 and TRBJ1-6; weak D call: TRBD1 (5 bases). Germline values: CDR1 GTSNPN, CDR2 SVGIG (reference sequence). The CDR3 is 13 amino acids. V was clipped by 7 bases and J by 7 bases, with 14 bases between them. The CDR3 DNA reads TGTGCCTTGGGTCTCAACAGGAATTCACCCCTCCACTTT. Residues: CALGLNRNSPLHF.

This chain connects TRBV24-1 to TRBJ2-1; the match to TRBD2 covers 9 bases. The germline CDR1 and CDR2 sequences are KGHDR and SFDVKD. The V gene end was trimmed by 3 bases and the J gene end by 6 bases; junction bases not matched to a gene: 5. The CDR3 is 15 residues long. CDR3 in amino acids: CATSDPSGAPNEQFF. The CDR3 DNA reads as TGTGCCACCAGTGATCCTAGCGGGGCCCCCAATGAGCAGTTCTTC.

The rearrangement joins TRBV11-2 to TRBJ1-4; D might be TRBD1 (6 bases). This CDR3 is 14 amino acids long. CDR1 is SGHAT and CDR2 is FQNNGV in the germline V gene. V lost 3 bases and J lost 8, with 13 bases in between. The CDR3 is CASSLAGVGEKLFF. DNA of the CDR3: TGTGCCAGCAGCTTGGCAGGGGTTGGGGAAAAACTGTTTTTT.

The gene calls are TRBV5-6 and TRBJ1-1; TRBD1 aligns across 9 bases. After removal of 2 bases from V and 1 base from J, the junction contained 9 bases not matched to a gene. The CDR3 loop spans 17 amino acids. Germline CDR1 SGHDT, CDR2 YYEEEE. CDR3 protein: CASSFPGTGYTNTEAFF. CDR3 DNA sequence: TGTGCCAGCAGCTTCCCCGGGACAGGGTATACGAACACTGAAGCTTTCTTT.

The CDR3 reads CASTPGFSLQETQYF. In DNA form, the CDR3 reads TGTGCCAGTACCCCGGGGTTTTCGCTCCAAGAGACCCAGTACTTC. This sequence joins TRBV19 and TRBJ2-5; D perhaps matches TRBD2 (5 bases). V lost 7 bases, J lost 1 base, and 16 bases lay in between. This CDR3 region has 15 residues. Germline CDR1 is LNHDA and CDR2 is SQIVND (reference sequence).